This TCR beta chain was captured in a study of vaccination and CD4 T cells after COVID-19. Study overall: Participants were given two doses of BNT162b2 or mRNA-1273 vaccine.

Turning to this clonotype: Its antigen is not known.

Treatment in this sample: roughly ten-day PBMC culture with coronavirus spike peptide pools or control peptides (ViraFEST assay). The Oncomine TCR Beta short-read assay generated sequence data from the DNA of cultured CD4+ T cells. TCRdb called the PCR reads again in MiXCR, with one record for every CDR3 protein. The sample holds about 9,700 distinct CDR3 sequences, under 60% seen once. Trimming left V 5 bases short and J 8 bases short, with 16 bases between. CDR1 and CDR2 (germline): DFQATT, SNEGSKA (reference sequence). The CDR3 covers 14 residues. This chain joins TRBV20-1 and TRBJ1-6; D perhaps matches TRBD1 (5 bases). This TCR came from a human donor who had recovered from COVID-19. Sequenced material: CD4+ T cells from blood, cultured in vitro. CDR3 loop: CSAPPGGSDSPLHF. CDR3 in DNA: TGCAGTGCTCCACCGGGGGGTTCGGATTCACCCCTCCACTTT.